This TCR beta chain stems from a study of PD-1 blockade in classical Hodgkin lymphoma. Study information: With a 2-week interval, patients received intravenous nivolumab at 3 mg/kg.

As to time point: cycle 4 day 1 (C4D1), after more than five weeks of nivolumab. Each patient relapsed following autologous stem cell transplantation, and prior brentuximab vedotin exposure differed. Per the germline V gene, CDR1 is MNHEY and CDR2 is SVGAGI. This CDR3 spans 12 amino acids. The V end lost 2 bases, the J end lost 7 bases, and 3 bases lay between the germline ends. Here immunoSEQ multiplex PCR was the method, and the copy in TCRdb shows in-frame clones only, minus some. The table records over 80,000 clones, around four fifths of them present only once. The sequencing here drew on peripheral blood mononuclear cells (PBMCs), taken before the fourth cycle of nivolumab. This TCR came from a human donor with classical Hodgkin lymphoma. The chain has TRBV6-5 and TRBJ1-6; D unresolved. In DNA, the CDR3 is TGTGCCAGCAGTTACACGAATTCACCCCTCCACTTT. It specifies CASSYTNSPLHF.